The rows below give T cell receptor beta chains drawn from one sample of a study of CD8 T cells in Susac syndrome. From the immunoSEQ multiplex PCR reads, TCRdb called clonotypes with MiXCR, one entry per CDR3 protein. Of 250,000 to 300,000 distinct CDR3 sequences in the sample, about nine tenths were seen once. Material: CD8+ T cells from PBMCs. The receptor set was obtained from a human donor with multiple sclerosis. Both conserved end residues are part of each CDR3. The D gene is left open where the match is weak. Expanded clones get a size class; other rows say once, few or many, or leave the size out.

d_call	v_call	clone_size	j_call	cdr3_aa	cdr3_nt
TRBD2	TRBV6-2/TRBV6-3	-	TRBJ2-2	CASSYTAPTSGAYTGELFF	TGTGCCAGCAGTTACACCGCCCCGACTAGCGGGGCCTACACCGGGGAGCTGTTTTTT
-	TRBV21-1	-	TRBJ2-6	CASSKALDTGTSGANVLTF	TGTGCCAGCAGCAAAGCGCTTGATACAGGGACCTCTGGGGCCAACGTCCTGACTTTC
-	TRBV9	-	TRBJ2-1	CASSVSGGDYNEQFF	TGTGCCAGCAGCGTATCTGGAGGAGATTACAATGAGCAGTTCTTC
-	TRBV7-9	-	TRBJ2-1	CASSLLGHNEQFF	TGTGCCAGCAGCCTGTTAGGGCACAATGAGCAGTTCTTC
TRBD2	TRBV27	-	TRBJ2-1	CASSGGTSVHNEQFF	TGTGCCAGCAGTGGGGGGACTAGCGTCCACAATGAGCAGTTCTTC
-	TRBV20-1	-	TRBJ2-7	CSARGGLQSSYEQYF	TGCAGTGCTAGAGGCGGACTCCAAAGCTCCTACGAGCAGTACTTC
-	TRBV20-1	-	TRBJ1-2	CSARAPGHGYTF	TGCAGTGCTAGAGCCCCAGGGCACGGCTACACCTTC
TRBD1	TRBV19	-	TRBJ1-2	CASSIGGQDYGYTF	TGTGCCAGTAGTATAGGGGGACAGGACTATGGCTACACCTTC
-	TRBV9	-	TRBJ1-2	CASSVSRANDYGYTF	TGTGCCAGCAGCGTTTCCCGGGCTAATGACTATGGCTACACCTTC
-	TRBV7-8	-	TRBJ2-7	CASSLIGTTYEQYF	TGTGCCAGCAGCTTAATAGGCACAACCTACGAGCAGTACTTC
-	TRBV27	-	TRBJ2-5	CASSLSGLAGETQYF	TGTGCCAGCAGTTTATCAGGGCTGGCGGGAGAGACCCAGTACTTC
-	TRBV29-1	-	TRBJ1-3	CSVETSGEDGNTIYF	TGCAGCGTTGAAACTTCAGGGGAGGACGGAAACACCATATATTTT
-	TRBV7-9	-	TRBJ1-2	CASSSLDFRNYGYTF	TGTGCCAGCAGCTCCCTCGACTTCCGGAACTATGGCTACACCTTC
-	TRBV11-2	-	TRBJ2-7	CASSLGADYYEQYF	TGTGCCAGCAGCTTGGGGGCCGACTACTACGAGCAGTACTTC
-	TRBV4-2	-	TRBJ2-1	CASSQEGGAIYEQFF	TGTGCCAGCAGCCAAGAGGGGGGGGCTATCTATGAGCAGTTCTTC
-	TRBV7-9	-	TRBJ2-7	CASSPRLVYEQYF	TGTGCCAGCAGTCCCCGACTAGTCTACGAGCAGTACTTC
-	TRBV29-1	-	TRBJ2-6	CSVEQPSGANVLTF	TGCAGCGTTGAACAACCCTCTGGGGCCAACGTCCTGACTTTC
-	TRBV27	-	TRBJ1-5	CASSLGPPGQPQHF	TGTGCCAGCAGTTTGGGTCCGCCCGGACAGCCCCAGCATTTT
TRBD1	TRBV11-3	-	TRBJ2-1	CASRPGQGPYNEQFF	TGTGCCAGCAGACCGGGACAGGGGCCCTACAATGAGCAGTTCTTC
TRBD1	TRBV13	-	TRBJ1-5	CASSQGQVNQPQHF	TGTGCCAGCAGCCAAGGACAGGTAAATCAGCCCCAGCATTTT
TRBD1	TRBV5-1	-	TRBJ2-1	CASSSDRGGGNEQFF	TGCGCCAGCAGCTCCGACAGGGGGGGAGGCAATGAGCAGTTCTTC
-	TRBV6-2/TRBV6-3	-	TRBJ2-7	CASSYNQEQYF	TGTGCCAGCAGTTACAATCAGGAGCAGTACTTC
-	TRBV19	-	TRBJ2-3	CATRTFYEDTQYF	TGTGCCACCAGGACTTTTTATGAGGATACGCAGTATTTT
-	TRBV9	-	TRBJ2-7	CASSVFGSSYEQYF	TGTGCCAGCAGCGTATTCGGTTCATCCTACGAGCAGTACTTC
TRBD1	TRBV25-1	once	TRBJ1-1	CASTEGAYAFF	TGTGCCAGCACCGAGGGGGCTTATGCTTTCTTT
TRBD1	TRBV15	-	TRBJ2-5	CATGQVNEETQYF	TGTGCCACCGGACAGGTGAACGAAGAGACCCAGTACTTC
-	TRBV12-3/TRBV12-4	-	TRBJ2-5	CASSLLATRPETQYF	TGTGCCAGCAGTCTGCTAGCCACTAGACCCGAGACCCAGTACTTC